The TCR beta chain under discussion was sequenced for a study of OX40 agonist ivuxolimab in advanced cancers. V lost 5 bases, J lost 8 bases, and 8 bases stayed unmatched. The CDR3 runs 13 residues. Per the germline V gene, CDR1 is SEHNR and CDR2 is FQNEAQ (reference sequence). Assay: immunoSEQ multiplex PCR; the TCRdb copy retains only in-frame clones and omits some. The data show some 79,000 clones, with around nine tenths seen just once and 0.44% held by the top ten. Patients had blood sampled at baseline and again on cycle 4 day 1 and cycle 7 day 1. The TCR was taken from an adult with an advanced solid tumor such as melanoma, head and neck, liver or kidney cancer. J is TRBJ1-2 and V is TRBV7-9; 7 bases align to TRBD1. The starting material was CD4+ or CD8+ T cells sorted from blood, obtained in a trial of the OX40 agonist ivuxolimab. DNA of the CDR3: TGTGCCAGCAGCGACCGACAGGGACTCGGCTACACCTTC. Protein: CASSDRQGLGYTF.